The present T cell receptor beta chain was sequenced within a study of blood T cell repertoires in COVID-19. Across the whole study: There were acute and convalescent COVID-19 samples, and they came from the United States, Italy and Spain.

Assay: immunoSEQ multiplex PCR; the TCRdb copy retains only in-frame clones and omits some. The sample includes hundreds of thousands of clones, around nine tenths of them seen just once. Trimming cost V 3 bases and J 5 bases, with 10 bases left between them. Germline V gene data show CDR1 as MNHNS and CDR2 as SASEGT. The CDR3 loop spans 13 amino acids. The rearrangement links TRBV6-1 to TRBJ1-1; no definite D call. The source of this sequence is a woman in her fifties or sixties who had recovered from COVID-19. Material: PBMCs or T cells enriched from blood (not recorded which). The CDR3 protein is CASSESPRTEAFF. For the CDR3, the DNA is TGTGCCAGCAGTGAGTCTCCGCGGACTGAAGCTTTCTTT.